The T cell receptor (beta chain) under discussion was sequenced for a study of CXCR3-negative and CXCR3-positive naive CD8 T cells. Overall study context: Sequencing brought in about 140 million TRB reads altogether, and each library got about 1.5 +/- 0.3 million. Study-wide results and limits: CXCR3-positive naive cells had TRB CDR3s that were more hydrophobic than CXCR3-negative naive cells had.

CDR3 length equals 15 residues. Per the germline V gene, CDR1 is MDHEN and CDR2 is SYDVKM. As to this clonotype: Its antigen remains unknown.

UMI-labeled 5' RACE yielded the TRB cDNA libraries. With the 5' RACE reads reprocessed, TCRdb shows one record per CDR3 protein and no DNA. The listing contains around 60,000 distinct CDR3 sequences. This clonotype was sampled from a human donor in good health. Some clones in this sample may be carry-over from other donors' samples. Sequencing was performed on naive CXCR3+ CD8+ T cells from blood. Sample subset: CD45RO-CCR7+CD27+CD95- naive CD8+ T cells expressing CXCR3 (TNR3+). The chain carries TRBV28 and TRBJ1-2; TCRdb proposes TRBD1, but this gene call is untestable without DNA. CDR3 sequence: CASTETGGLYYGYTF.